The entry that follows covers one TCR beta chain sequence. Antigen specificity is unknown. The data stem from a study of cytomegalovirus exposure and HLA in healthy donors. Study-level findings and limits: V- and J-gene trimming in TCR beta was tied to a missense DCLRE1C variant by an analysis performed later. HLA alleles showed associations with around 15,000 TCR beta sequences in a later analysis, at a 0.05 false discovery rate. High specificity and sensitivity for cytomegalovirus status were reported for the classifier.

PCR used 60 Vbeta primers and 13 Jbeta primers. Sequencing used immunoSEQ multiplex PCR; TCRdb keeps in-frame clones, though not all of them. The sample includes 200,000 to 250,000 clones, approximately 87% of them seen just once. What was sequenced was PBMCs. This receptor was obtained from a human donor in good health.

CDR3 nucleotide sequence: TGTGCCAGTAGTAAATCTAGGGGACAGGGTAGCTCTGGGGCCAACGTCCTGACTTTC. Translating it yields CASSKSRGQGSSGANVLTF. J is TRBJ2-6 and V is TRBV19; 9 bases line up with TRBD1. J lost 0 bases, V lost 4 bases, and 10 bases had no gene match. This CDR3 spans 19 amino acids. The germline V gene has CDR1 LNHDA and CDR2 SQIVND (reference sequence).